The sequence of this T cell receptor (beta chain) was determined in a study of blood T cell repertoires in COVID-19. Study context: There were acute and convalescent COVID-19 samples, and they came from the United States, Italy and Spain. PBMCs, B-cell-depleted T cells, or T cells were the source of the cDNA or gDNA that made up the material.

In the authors' methods: Amplification with reference gene primers provided the estimates of nucleated cell counts. Only in-frame clones appear in the TCRdb table, and some are missing; sequencing was by immunoSEQ multiplex PCR. V and J calls and clone size follow that table, whereas D and trimming were derived from the DNA. The sample has roughly 100,000 clones, around nine tenths seen once. V lost 3 bases and J 3 bases, leaving 17 bases between the germline ends. This CDR3 has 16 amino acids. Germline V gives CDR1 SNHLY, CDR2 FYNNEI. The sequence derives from a human donor in a cohort sampled during active COVID-19. The rearrangement joins TRBV2 to TRBJ1-1; no definite D call. Sequencing input: peripheral blood. The CDR3 loop is CASSETGTEKYTEAFF. The CDR3 nucleotides read TGTGCCAGCAGTGAGACGGGAACCGAGAAATACACTGAAGCTTTCTTT.